This T cell receptor beta chain came from a study of cytomegalovirus exposure and HLA in healthy donors. Points from the study as a whole: An observed cluster of highly shared sequence variants was recorded as a likely sequencing artifact.

With 60 Vbeta and 13 Jbeta primers, the PCR was carried out. The data were produced by immunoSEQ multiplex PCR, yet TCRdb's version contains in-frame clones alone and is incomplete. The sample comprises over 80,000 clones, roughly 60% of which are singletons, and 5.9% rests with the top ten. The CDR3 is made up of 14 amino acids. The V gene's germline CDR1 is SGHRS and CDR2 YFSETQ. V was clipped by 4 bases and J by 5 bases, with 15 bases between them. About this clone: The antigen remains undetermined.

The rearrangement joins TRBV5-1 to TRBJ2-5; TRBD1 might be the D (5 bases). The sequence was collected from a boy between 5 and 17 years old in good health and CMV-seropositive. The sequenced sample consisted of PBMCs. The DNA of the CDR3 is TGCGCCAGCAGCCCCGGACACAACGAGGAGACCCAGTACTTC. This sequence encodes CASSPGHNEETQYF.